This is a list of T cell receptor beta chains from one sample in a study of blood T cell repertoires in COVID-19. The method was immunoSEQ multiplex PCR; TCRdb's version includes in-frame clones alone and lacks a portion of them. The sample has approximately 300,000 clones, more than 80% seen once. The specimen was peripheral blood. All receptors come from a man aged 18 to 29 who had recovered from COVID-19. Both conserved end residues are part of each CDR3. Each record gives: CDR3 length, J gene, V gene, CDR3 protein.

16 | TRBJ1-6 | TRBV27 | CASSPIGQGDNSPLHF
15 | TRBJ2-7 | TRBV29-1 | CSVVEGGTTTYEQYF
18 | TRBJ1-2 | TRBV7-6 | CASIDRGGLRVPNYGYTF
14 | TRBJ2-1 | TRBV2 | CASSVAGVRNEQFF
15 | TRBJ1-2 | TRBV27 | CASSLNLGINYGYTF
16 | TRBJ1-1 | TRBV7-9 | CASSPRTRGGNTEAFF
15 | TRBJ2-3 | TRBV25-1 | CASSVSRGTHDTQYF
14 | TRBJ1-6 | TRBV2 | CASRPRAKVPPLHF
15 | TRBJ1-2 | TRBV7-6 | CASSVAGTGDYGYTF
15 | TRBJ1-5 | TRBV30 | CAWSVPRQGRQPQHF
14 | TRBJ1-2 | TRBV6-5 | CASSYSGRGHGYTF
16 | TRBJ2-7 | TRBV7-6 | CASSPTQGLTRYEQYF
11 | TRBJ1-2 | TRBV30 | CAWSGGGGYTF
14 | TRBJ2-5 | TRBV5-1 | CASSLSGVQETQYF
13 | TRBJ2-3 | TRBV29-1 | CSATGQNTDTQYF
16 | TRBJ2-1 | TRBV7-2 | CASSSVYSGTNNEQFF